The 15 T cell receptor beta chains presented below share a single source sample, sequenced in a study of CD8 T cells in Susac syndrome (dated by TCRdb to between 2018 and 2020). The library was prepared using the immunoSEQ multiplex PCR assay. RNA was extracted using the RNeasy kit, and about 0.5 to 1 microgram was reverse transcribed with random hexamers. TCRdb itself trimmed the public reads at Q25 with fastp, ran MiXCR and retained productive beta chains. Each CDR3 protein appears once, grouped with its most common genes and DNA. This sample has approximately 49,000 distinct CDR3 sequences in its table, and approximately 95% of those were observed once. Clones ranked in the top ten supply around 0.75% of the sample. The sequencing input was CD8+ T cells from PBMCs. The receptors stem from a human donor with Susac syndrome.

This chain connects TRBV11-3 to TRBJ2-6; D may be TRBD1 (6 bases). Germline V CDR1 and CDR2: SGHNT, YENEEA. The CDR3 sequence is 13 residues long. V was clipped by 4 bases and J by 11 bases, with 12 bases between them. CDR3 region: CASSYGQLHVLTF. DNA of the CDR3: TGTGCCAGCAGCTATGGACAGCTCCACGTCCTGACTTTC.

The chain links TRBV27 to TRBJ2-3; D is uncertain. Germline CDR1 is MNHEY and CDR2 is SMNVEV (reference sequence). V shed 5 bases and J shed 2 bases, with 11 bases lying between them. The CDR3 is made up of 14 amino acids. CDR3 nucleotide sequence: TGTGCCAGCAGTAGCGACAAGCCCACAGATACGCAGTATTTT. Protein product: CASSSDKPTDTQYF.

J is TRBJ2-3 and V is TRBV7-9; 9 bases map to TRBD2. CDR1 SEHNR and CDR2 FQNEAQ come from the germline V gene (reference sequence). J was trimmed by 4 bases and V by 0 bases; bases with no gene match: 11. CDR3 length equals 18 residues. The CDR3 DNA reads TGTGCCAGCAGCTTAGCGATCGGCGCGGGGGGGATCGCAGATACGCAGTATTTT. Protein: CASSLAIGAGGIADTQYF.

This clonotype appeared once. The rearrangement links TRBV7-2 to TRBJ2-3; D unclear. V was shortened by 5 bases and J by 6 bases, with 9 bases between the two germline ends. Germline-derived CDR1 and CDR2 are SGHTA and FQGNSA. The CDR3 loop spans 12 amino acids. DNA for the CDR3: TGTGCCAGCAGCCCTCTCGGGGATACGCAGTATTTT. Translating it yields CASSPLGDTQYF.

The chain links TRBV30 to TRBJ2-7; 7 positions match TRBD1. The CDR3 runs to 15 residues. The V and J ends lost 1 base and 4 bases, in that order; junction bases with no gene match: 10. CDR1 and CDR2 (germline): GTSNPN, SVGIG (reference sequence). CDR3 DNA: TGTGCCTGGAGTGCTACGGACAGGTTCCCTTACGAGCAGTACTTC. Translated, it gives CAWSATDRFPYEQYF. Together with reference TRBV30 and TRBJ2-7, the CDR3 gives the full variable domain: SQTIHQWPATLVQPVGSPLSLECTVEGTSNPNLYWYRQAAGRGLQLLFYSVGIGQISSEVPQNLSASRPQDRQFILSSKKLLLSDSGFYLCAWSATDRFPYEQYFGPGTRLTVT.

J is TRBJ2-5 and V is TRBV7-8, with TRBD1 as a possible D gene (5 bases). With 6 bases removed from V and 0 bases from J, the gap between germline ends came to 14 bases. The CDR3 is 15 amino acids. Germline-derived CDR1 and CDR2 are SGHVS and FQNEAQ. The DNA of the CDR3 is TGTGCCAGCAGGGGGCAGGGCCGTGACCAAGAGACCCAGTACTTC. This codes for CASRGQGRDQETQYF. The variable domain in full, with the rest retrieved from reference TRBV7-8 and TRBJ2-5, is GAGVSQSPRYKVAKRGQDVALRCDPISGHVSLFWYQQALGQGPEFLTYFQNEAQLDKSGLPSDRFFAERPEGSVSTLKIQRTQQEDSAVYLCASRGQGRDQETQYFGPGTRLLVL.

This chain joins TRBV6-6 and TRBJ1-2; 7 positions agree with TRBD1. Unmatched junction bases numbered 8, after V lost 6 bases and J lost 4 bases. The length of the CDR3 is 14 residues. Germline-derived CDR1 and CDR2 are MNHNY and SVGAGI (reference sequence). CDR3 amino acids: CASSRDRAGYGYTF. The CDR3 DNA reads TGTGCCAGCAGCCGGGACAGAGCGGGCTATGGCTACACCTTC.

This rearrangement joins TRBV4-3 to TRBJ1-6, with D possibly being TRBD1 (6 bases). CDR1 and CDR2 (germline): LGHNA, YSLEER. V lost 4 bases and J 7 bases, leaving 17 bases between the germline ends. The CDR3 has 16 residues. The CDR3 loop is CASSRRQASPNSPLHF. For the CDR3, the DNA is TGCGCCAGCAGCCGCCGACAGGCGTCCCCAAATTCACCCCTCCACTTT.

This chain uses TRBV12-3 or TRBV12-4 with TRBJ1-2; 9 nucleotides agree with TRBD1. The CDR3 is made up of 15 amino acids. V shed 6 bases and J 3 bases; nucleotides not matched to a gene: 8. The CDR3 DNA is TGTGCCAGCAGAAACTACCGGGACAGGGACTATGGCTACACCTTC. Protein: CASRNYRDRDYGYTF.

The rearrangement uses TRBV20-1 and TRBJ2-7; unclear D gene. The length of the CDR3 is 13 residues. The germline CDR1 and CDR2 sequences are DFQATT and SNEGSKA (reference sequence). Trimming took 3 bases from V and 1 from J, leaving 10 bases between them. The DNA of the CDR3 is TGCAGTGCTAGTAGTGCTAGTTCCTACGAGCAGTACTTC. Encoded protein: CSASSASSYEQYF.

This chain joins TRBV20-1 and TRBJ1-1; the match to TRBD1 covers 9 bases. Germline V gene lookup returns CDR1 DFQATT and CDR2 SNEGSKA (reference sequence). V shed 4 bases, J shed 6 bases, and the junction held 3 bases outside the gene matches. This CDR3 region has 12 residues. CDR3 nucleotide sequence: TGCAGTGCTATATGGGACAGGGCTGAAGCTTTCTTT. It is translated as CSAIWDRAEAFF.

The rearrangement joins TRBV3-1 to TRBJ1-2; 9 bases map to TRBD1. The CDR3 length is 13 residues. Germline lookup yields CDR1 LGHDT and CDR2 YNNKEL (reference sequence). The V gene end was trimmed by 4 bases and the J gene end by 8 bases; junction bases not matched to a gene: 5. The CDR3 is CASSLQGARGYTF. The CDR3 DNA follows: TGTGCCAGCAGCCTACAGGGGGCGCGGGGCTACACCTTC.

This chain uses TRBV12-3 or TRBV12-4 with TRBJ1-1; 7 bases map to TRBD1. There are 14 residues in the CDR3. The junction had 9 bases not matched to a gene; V was cut back by 5 bases and J by 6 bases. CDR3 sequence: CASSLGQVAAEAFF. In DNA form, the CDR3 reads TGTGCCAGCAGTCTCGGACAGGTGGCGGCTGAAGCTTTCTTT.

This chain links TRBV14 with TRBJ1-2, with TRBD1 matching 10 bases. V shed 5 bases and J 1 base; nucleotides not matched to a gene: 4. This CDR3 spans 15 amino acids. Germline loops: CDR1 SGHDN, CDR2 FVKESK. CDR3 nucleotide sequence: TGTGCCAGCAGCTTCGGACAGGGGGTTAACTATGGCTACACCTTC. Protein: CASSFGQGVNYGYTF. Full variable domain (rest looked up from reference TRBV14 and TRBJ1-2): EAGVTQFPSHSVIEKGQTVTLRCDPISGHDNLYWYRRVMGKEIKFLLHFVKESKQDESGMPNNRFLAERTGGTYSTLKVQPAELEDSGVYFCASSFGQGVNYGYTFGSGTRLTVV.

The chain joins TRBV19 to TRBJ2-1; D is ambiguous. Germline values: CDR1 LNHDA, CDR2 SQIVND (reference sequence). V was shortened by 3 bases and J by 0 bases, with 9 bases between the two germline ends. This CDR3 is built from 15 residues. The DNA of the CDR3 is TGTGCCAGTAGTATTGTAGGTGACTCCTACAATGAGCAGTTCTTC. Amino acid sequence: CASSIVGDSYNEQFF. Supplemented by reference TRBV19 and TRBJ2-1, the full variable domain reads DGGITQSPKYLFRKEGQNVTLSCEQNLNHDAMYWYRQDPGQGLRLIYYSQIVNDFQKGDIAEGYSVSREKKESFPLTVTSAQKNPTAFYLCASSIVGDSYNEQFFGPGTRLTVL.